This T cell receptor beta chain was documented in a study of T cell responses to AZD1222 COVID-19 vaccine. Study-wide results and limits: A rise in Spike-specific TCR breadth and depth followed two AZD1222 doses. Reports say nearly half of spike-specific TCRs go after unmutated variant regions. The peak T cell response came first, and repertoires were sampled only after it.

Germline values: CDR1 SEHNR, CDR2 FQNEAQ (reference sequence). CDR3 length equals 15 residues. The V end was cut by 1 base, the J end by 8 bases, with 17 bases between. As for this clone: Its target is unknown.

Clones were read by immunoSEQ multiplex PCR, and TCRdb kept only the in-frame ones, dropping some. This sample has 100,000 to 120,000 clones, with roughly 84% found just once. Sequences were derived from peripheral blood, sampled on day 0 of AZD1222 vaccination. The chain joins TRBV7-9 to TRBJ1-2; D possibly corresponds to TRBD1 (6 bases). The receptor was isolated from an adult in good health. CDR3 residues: CASSLVPTGYYGYTF. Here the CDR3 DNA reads TGTGCCAGCAGCTTAGTACCCACAGGGTATTACGGCTACACCTTC. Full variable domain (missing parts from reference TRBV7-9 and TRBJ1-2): DTGVSQNPRHKITKRGQNVTFRCDPISEHNRLYWYRQTLGQGPEFLTYFQNEAQLEKSRLLSDRFSAERPKGSFSTLEIQRTEQGDSAMYLCASSLVPTGYYGYTFGSGTRLTVV.